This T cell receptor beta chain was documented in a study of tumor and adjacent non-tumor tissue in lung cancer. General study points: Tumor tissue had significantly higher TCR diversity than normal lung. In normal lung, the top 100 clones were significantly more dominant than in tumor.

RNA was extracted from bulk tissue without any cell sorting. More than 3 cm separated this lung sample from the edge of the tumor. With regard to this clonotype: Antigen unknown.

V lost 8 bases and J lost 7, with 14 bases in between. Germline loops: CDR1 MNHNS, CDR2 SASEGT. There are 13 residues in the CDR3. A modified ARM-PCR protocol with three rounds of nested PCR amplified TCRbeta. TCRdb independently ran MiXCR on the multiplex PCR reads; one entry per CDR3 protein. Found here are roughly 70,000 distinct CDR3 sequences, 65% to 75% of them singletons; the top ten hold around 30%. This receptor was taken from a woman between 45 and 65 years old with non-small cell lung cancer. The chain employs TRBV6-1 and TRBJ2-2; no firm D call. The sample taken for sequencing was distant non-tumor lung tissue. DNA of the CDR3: TGTGCCAGCCTAGTGGGGAACGTCGGGGAGCTGTTTTTT. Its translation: CASLVGNVGELFF.